This TCR beta chain emerged from a study of CD8+CD57+ T cells in acquired aplastic anemia. All patients picked for sequencing had shown, by flow cytometry, an expansion of CD8+CD57+ cells. In all patients, the disease was severe acquired aplastic anemia. Among the patients, none had received any therapy at the time of blood sampling. Genomic DNA acted as the template from which TCR beta VDJ combination and CDR3 sequence profiling were carried out. TCRdb re-called the reads with MiXCR, one entry per CDR3 protein. The data contain fewer than 85,000 distinct CDR3 sequences, less than 85% of them singletons. The CDR3 has 11 amino acids. Between the trimmed V and J ends, which lost 8 bases and 6 bases, there was a span of 8 bases. Looked up from germline, CDR1 is LNHDA and CDR2 is SQIVND (reference sequence).

This receptor was taken from a human donor with aplastic anemia. The chain joins TRBV19 to TRBJ2-4; TRBD1 is a possible D gene (5 bases). Sequenced: sorted CD4+, CD8+, or CD8+CD57+ T cells (not recorded which) from PBMCs. CDR3 bases: TGTGCCAGTGGGGCCGGAAACATTCAGTACTTC. As protein: CASGAGNIQYF.